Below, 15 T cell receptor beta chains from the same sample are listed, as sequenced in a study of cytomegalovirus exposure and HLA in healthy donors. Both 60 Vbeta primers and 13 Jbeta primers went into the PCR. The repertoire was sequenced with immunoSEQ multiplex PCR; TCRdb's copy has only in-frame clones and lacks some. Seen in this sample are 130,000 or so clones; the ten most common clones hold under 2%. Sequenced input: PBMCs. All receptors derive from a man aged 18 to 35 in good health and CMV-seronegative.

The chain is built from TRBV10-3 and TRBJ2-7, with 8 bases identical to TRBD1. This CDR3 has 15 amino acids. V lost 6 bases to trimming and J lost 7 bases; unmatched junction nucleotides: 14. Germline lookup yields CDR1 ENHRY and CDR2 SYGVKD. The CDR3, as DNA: TGTGCCATCAGGCCCGGGACAGGCCAAGCTTTGGAGCAGTACTTC. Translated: CAIRPGTGQALEQYF.

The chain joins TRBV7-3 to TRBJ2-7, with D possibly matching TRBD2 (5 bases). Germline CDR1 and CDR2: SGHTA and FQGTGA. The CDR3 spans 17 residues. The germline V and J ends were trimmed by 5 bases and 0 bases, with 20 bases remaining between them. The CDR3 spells CASSKGGRNHISYEQYF. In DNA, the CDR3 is TGTGCCAGCAGCAAAGGAGGACGAAACCATATCTCCTACGAGCAGTACTTC.

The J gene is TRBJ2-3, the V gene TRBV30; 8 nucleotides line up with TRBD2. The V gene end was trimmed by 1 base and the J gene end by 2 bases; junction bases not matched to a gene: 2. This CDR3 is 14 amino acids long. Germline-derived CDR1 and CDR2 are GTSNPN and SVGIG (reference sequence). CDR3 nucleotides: TGTGCCTGGAGTGGTAGCGGGGACACAGATACGCAGTATTTT. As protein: CAWSGSGDTDTQYF.

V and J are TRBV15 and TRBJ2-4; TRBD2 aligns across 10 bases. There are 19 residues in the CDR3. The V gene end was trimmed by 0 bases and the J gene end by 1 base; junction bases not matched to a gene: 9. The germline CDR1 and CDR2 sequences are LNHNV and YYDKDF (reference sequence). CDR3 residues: CATSRDTSGTRGAKNIQYF. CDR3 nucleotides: TGTGCCACCAGCAGAGACACTAGCGGGACGAGGGGTGCCAAAAACATTCAGTACTTC.

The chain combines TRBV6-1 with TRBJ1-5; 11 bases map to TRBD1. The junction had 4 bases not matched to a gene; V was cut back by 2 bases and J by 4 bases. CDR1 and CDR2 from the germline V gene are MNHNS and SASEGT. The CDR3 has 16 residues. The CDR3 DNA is TGTGCCAGCAGTGAATTCGGGACAGGGGGGAATCAGCCCCAGCATTTT. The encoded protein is CASSEFGTGGNQPQHF.

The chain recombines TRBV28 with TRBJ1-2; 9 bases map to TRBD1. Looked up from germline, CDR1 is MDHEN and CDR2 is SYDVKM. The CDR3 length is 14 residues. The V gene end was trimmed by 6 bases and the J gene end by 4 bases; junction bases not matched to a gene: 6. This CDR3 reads CASRGRDRAYGYTF. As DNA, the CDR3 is TGTGCCAGCAGGGGCCGGGACAGGGCCTATGGCTACACCTTC.

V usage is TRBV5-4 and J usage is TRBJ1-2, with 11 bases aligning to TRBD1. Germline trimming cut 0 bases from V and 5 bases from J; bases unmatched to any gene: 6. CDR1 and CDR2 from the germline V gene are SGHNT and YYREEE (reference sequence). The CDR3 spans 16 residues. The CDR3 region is CASSLGGTGGRYGYTF. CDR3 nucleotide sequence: TGTGCCAGCAGCTTGGGCGGGACAGGGGGTCGGTATGGCTACACCTTC.

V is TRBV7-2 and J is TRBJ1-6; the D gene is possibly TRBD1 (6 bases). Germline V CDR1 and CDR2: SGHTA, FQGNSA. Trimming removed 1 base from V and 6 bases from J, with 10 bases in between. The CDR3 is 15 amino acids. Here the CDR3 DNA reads TGTGCCAGCAGCTTAGGAACAGGGTCTAATTCACCCCTCCACTTT. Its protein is CASSLGTGSNSPLHF.

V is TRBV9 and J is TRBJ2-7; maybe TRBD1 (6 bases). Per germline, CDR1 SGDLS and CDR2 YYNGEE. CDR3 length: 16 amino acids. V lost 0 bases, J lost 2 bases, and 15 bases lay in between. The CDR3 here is CASSVEARTVPYEQYF. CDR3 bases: TGTGCCAGCAGCGTAGAAGCCCGGACAGTGCCCTACGAGCAGTACTTC.

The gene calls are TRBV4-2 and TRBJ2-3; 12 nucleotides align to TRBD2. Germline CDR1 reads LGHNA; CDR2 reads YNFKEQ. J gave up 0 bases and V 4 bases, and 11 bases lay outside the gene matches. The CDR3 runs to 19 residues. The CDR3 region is CASSLRTSGKGGSTDTQYF. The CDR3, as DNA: TGTGCCAGCAGCCTACGGACTAGCGGGAAAGGGGGAAGCACAGATACGCAGTATTTT.

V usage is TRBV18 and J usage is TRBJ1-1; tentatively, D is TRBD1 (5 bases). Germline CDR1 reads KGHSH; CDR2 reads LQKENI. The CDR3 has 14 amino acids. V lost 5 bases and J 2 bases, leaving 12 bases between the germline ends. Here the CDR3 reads CASSAFRENTEAFF. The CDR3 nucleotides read TGTGCCAGCTCAGCATTCAGGGAAAACACTGAAGCTTTCTTT.

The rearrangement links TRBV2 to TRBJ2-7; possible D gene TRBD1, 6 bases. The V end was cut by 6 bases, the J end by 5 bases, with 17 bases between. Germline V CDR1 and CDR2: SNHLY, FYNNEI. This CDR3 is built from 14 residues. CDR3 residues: CASSPGDPGNEQYF. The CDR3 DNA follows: TGTGCCAGCAGCCCAGGGGACCCAGGTAACGAGCAGTACTTC.

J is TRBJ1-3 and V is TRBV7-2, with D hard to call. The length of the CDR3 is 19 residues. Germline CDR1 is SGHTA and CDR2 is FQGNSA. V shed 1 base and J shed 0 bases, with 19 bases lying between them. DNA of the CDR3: TGTGCCAGCAGCTTAGTAGGCCGGCGCACAGCCCACTCTGGAAACACCATATATTTT. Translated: CASSLVGRRTAHSGNTIYF.

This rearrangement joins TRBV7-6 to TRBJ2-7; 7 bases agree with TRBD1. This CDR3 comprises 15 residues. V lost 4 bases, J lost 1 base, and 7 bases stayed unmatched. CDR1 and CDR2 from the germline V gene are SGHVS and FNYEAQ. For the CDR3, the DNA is TGTGCCAGCAGCTCCGCCCCGGGACAGTCCTACGAGCAGTACTTC. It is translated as CASSSAPGQSYEQYF.

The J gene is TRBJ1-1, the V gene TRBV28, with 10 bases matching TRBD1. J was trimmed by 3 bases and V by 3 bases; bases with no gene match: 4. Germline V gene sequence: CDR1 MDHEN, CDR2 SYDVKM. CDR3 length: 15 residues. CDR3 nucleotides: TGTGCCAGCAGTTTTTATGGACAGGGGGACACTGAAGCTTTCTTT. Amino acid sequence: CASSFYGQGDTEAFF.